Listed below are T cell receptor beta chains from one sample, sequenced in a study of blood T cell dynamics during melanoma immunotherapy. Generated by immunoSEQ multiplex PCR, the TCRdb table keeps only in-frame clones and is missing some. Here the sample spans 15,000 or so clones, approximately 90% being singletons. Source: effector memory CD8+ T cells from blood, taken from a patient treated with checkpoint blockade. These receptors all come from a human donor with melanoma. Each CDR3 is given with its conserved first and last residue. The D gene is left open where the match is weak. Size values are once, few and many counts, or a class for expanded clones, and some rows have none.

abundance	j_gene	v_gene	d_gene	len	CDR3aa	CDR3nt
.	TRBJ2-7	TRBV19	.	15	CASSISAGLSYEQYF	TGTGCCAGTAGTATTTCTGCAGGGCTCTCCTACGAGCAGTACTTC
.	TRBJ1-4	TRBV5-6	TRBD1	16	CASTRLQGAVGEKLFF	TGTGCCAGCACCCGGTTACAGGGGGCTGTAGGTGAAAAACTGTTTTTT
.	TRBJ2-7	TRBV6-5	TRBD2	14	CASSLGLAAYEQYF	TGTGCCAGCAGCCTCGGACTAGCGGCCTACGAGCAGTACTTC
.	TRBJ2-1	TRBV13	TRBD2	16	CASSPPSGSLSNEQFF	TGTGCCAGCAGCCCTCCTAGCGGGAGTCTGTCGAATGAGCAGTTCTTC
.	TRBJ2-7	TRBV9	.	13	CASSPWGETEQYF	TGTGCCAGCAGCCCATGGGGGGAAACCGAGCAGTACTTC
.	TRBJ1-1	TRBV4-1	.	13	CASSQVMVAEAFF	TGCGCCAGCAGCCAAGTTATGGTGGCTGAAGCTTTCTTT
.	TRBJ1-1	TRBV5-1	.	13	CASRGGANTEAFF	TGCGCCAGTCGTGGTGGGGCGAACACTGAAGCTTTCTTT
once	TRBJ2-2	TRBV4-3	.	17	CASSQERGRGYRGELFF	TGCGCCAGCAGCCAAGAGAGGGGAAGAGGGTACCGGGGAGAGCTGTTTTTT
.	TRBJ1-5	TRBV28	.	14	CATTSPGEGQPQHF	TGTGCCACGACGTCCCCAGGGGAGGGACAGCCCCAGCATTTT
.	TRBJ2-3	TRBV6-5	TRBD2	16	CASSYLAGGYTDTQYF	TGTGCCAGCAGTTACTTAGCGGGAGGCTATACAGATACGCAGTATTTT
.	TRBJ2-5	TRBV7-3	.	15	CASSLSGGRRETQYF	TGTGCCAGCAGCCTTTCCGGGGGTAGGAGAGAGACCCAGTACTTC
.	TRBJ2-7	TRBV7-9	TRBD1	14	CASSLTTGQHEQYF	TGTGCCAGCAGCCTTACGACAGGGCAACACGAGCAGTACTTC
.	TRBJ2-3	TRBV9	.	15	CASSVGGQGPDTQYF	TGTGCCAGCAGCGTAGGAGGGCAGGGTCCAGATACGCAGTATTTT
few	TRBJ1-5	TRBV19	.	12	CASRQGFQPQHF	TGTGCCAGTAGGCAGGGTTTCCAGCCCCAGCATTTT
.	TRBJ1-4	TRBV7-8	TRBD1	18	CASSLPGQEHGTDEKLFF	TGTGCCAGCAGCTTGCCGGGACAGGAACATGGGACGGATGAAAAACTGTTTTTT
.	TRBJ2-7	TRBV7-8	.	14	CASSLVGSTYEQYF	TGTGCCAGCAGCTTAGTGGGCAGCACCTACGAGCAGTACTTC
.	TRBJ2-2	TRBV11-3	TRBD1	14	CASSQDRGPGELFF	TGTGCCAGCAGCCAGGACAGGGGGCCCGGGGAGCTGTTTTTT
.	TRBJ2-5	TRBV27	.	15	CASSWGTGFQETQYF	TGTGCCAGCAGTTGGGGGACCGGGTTTCAAGAGACCCAGTACTTC
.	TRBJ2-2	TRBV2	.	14	CASRWAGNTGELFF	TGTGCCAGCAGGTGGGCTGGGAACACCGGGGAGCTGTTTTTT
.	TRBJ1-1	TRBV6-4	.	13	CASSETDNTEAFF	TGTGCCAGCAGTGAGACAGACAACACTGAAGCTTTCTTT
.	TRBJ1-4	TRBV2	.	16	CASSEWVVATNEKLFF	TGTGCCAGCAGTGAATGGGTAGTCGCAACTAATGAAAAACTGTTTTTT
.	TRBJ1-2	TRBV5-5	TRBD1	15	CASSWGKTGGNGYTF	TGTGCCAGCAGCTGGGGGAAAACAGGGGGCAATGGCTACACCTTC
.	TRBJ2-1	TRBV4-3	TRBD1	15	CASSQAGTGYNEQFF	TGCGCCAGCAGCCAAGCGGGGACAGGCTACAATGAGCAGTTCTTC
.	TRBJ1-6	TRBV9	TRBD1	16	CASSPPFDRGRSPLHF	TGTGCCAGCAGCCCTCCTTTTGACAGGGGGCGTTCACCCCTCCACTTT
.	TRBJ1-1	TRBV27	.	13	CASSLQAGWEAFF	TGTGCCAGCAGTTTACAGGCCGGATGGGAAGCTTTCTTT
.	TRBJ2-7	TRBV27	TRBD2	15	CASSWGGGPLYEQYF	TGTGCCAGCAGTTGGGGCGGGGGGCCTCTCTACGAGCAGTACTTC
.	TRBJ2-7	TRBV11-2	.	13	CASSLAPGSEQYF	TGTGCCAGCAGCTTAGCGCCAGGGTCCGAGCAGTACTTC
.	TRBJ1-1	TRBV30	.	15	CAWSGVGTARGEAFF	TGTGCCTGGAGTGGGGTCGGGACCGCGAGGGGAGAAGCTTTCTTT
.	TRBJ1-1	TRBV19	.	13	CASTEDRNTEAFF	TGTGCCAGTACCGAGGACAGGAACACTGAAGCTTTCTTT
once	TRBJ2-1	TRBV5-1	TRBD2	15	CASSLEQRGWNEQFF	TGCGCCAGCAGCTTGGAACAGCGGGGATGGAATGAGCAGTTCTTC
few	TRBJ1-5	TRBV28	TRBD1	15	CASSPRDSLNQPQHF	TGTGCCAGCAGCCCACGGGACAGCTTAAATCAGCCCCAGCATTTT
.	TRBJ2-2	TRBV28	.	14	CASSPDRESGELFF	TGTGCCAGCAGTCCCGATCGGGAGTCCGGGGAGCTGTTTTTT
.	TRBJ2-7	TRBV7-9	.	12	CASSYGGGEQYF	TGTGCCAGCAGTTACGGAGGGGGGGAGCAGTACTTC
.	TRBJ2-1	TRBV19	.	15	CASSIYGNSYNEQFF	TGTGCCAGTAGCATCTACGGGAACTCCTACAATGAGCAGTTCTTC
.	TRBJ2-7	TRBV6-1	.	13	CASSEPGLREQYF	TGTGCCAGCAGTGAACCGGGGCTGAGGGAGCAGTACTTC
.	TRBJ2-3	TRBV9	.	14	CASSVGDPTDTQYF	TGTGCCAGCAGCGTTGGGGATCCCACAGATACGCAGTATTTT
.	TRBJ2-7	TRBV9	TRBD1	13	CASSKGQGTEQYF	TGTGCCAGCAGTAAGGGACAGGGGACCGAGCAGTACTTC